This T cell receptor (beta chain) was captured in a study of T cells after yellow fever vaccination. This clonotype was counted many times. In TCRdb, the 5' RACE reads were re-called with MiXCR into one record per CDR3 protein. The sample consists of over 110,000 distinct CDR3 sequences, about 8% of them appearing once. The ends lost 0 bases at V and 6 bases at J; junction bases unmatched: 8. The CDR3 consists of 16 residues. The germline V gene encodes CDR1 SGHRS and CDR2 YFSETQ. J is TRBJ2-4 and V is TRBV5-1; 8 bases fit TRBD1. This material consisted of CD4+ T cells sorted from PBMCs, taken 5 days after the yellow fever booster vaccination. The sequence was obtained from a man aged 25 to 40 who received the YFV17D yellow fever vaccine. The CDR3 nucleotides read TGCGCCAGCAGCTTGGAGGGCAGGGGGCGCGTAAACATTCAGTACTTC. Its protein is CASSLEGRGRVNIQYF.